This T cell receptor beta chain appears in the sequencing data of a study of CD8+ T cells in alopecia areata. Study-level background: Administration of oral tofacitinib to treated patients was at 5 to 10 mg twice daily.

Looked up from germline, CDR1 is SQVTM and CDR2 is ANQGSEA. J gave up 5 bases and V 4 bases, and 8 bases lay outside the gene matches. The CDR3 runs to 15 residues. General study points: A great number of expanded lesional clones endured in scalp and blood during tofacitinib.

It was cDNA, reverse transcribed from extracted RNA, that served as the sequencing template. The data were produced by immunoSEQ multiplex PCR, yet TCRdb's version contains in-frame clones alone and is incomplete. Among roughly 120,000 clones, roughly 63% were seen once, and the ten largest hold roughly 30%. Details on this clone: Its matching antigen is unknown.

Regarding treatment: oral pan-JAK inhibitor, 5-10 mg twice daily. V is TRBV29-1 and J is TRBJ2-2; 9 nucleotides agree with TRBD1. Source: CD8+ T cells sorted from blood, taken at week 4, from a patient treated with tofacitinib. The receptor comes from a human donor with alopecia areata. CDR3 residues: CSVGEDRGGTGELFF. As DNA, the CDR3 is TGCAGCGTTGGAGAGGACAGGGGAGGGACCGGGGAGCTGTTTTTT.